A selection of T cell receptor beta chains follows, all from one sample in a study of blood T cell repertoires in COVID-19. Data came from immunoSEQ multiplex PCR; TCRdb stores just in-frame clones and leaves some out. The repertoire consists of some 72,000 clones, with around 80% occurring once and the leading ten covering roughly 13%. Material: peripheral blood. The receptors derive from a man in his fifties or sixties with COVID-19, enrolled during active disease. Both conserved end residues are part of each CDR3. D genes are given only for firm matches. Where a row states a size, it is once, few, many or the class of an expanded clone; other rows omit it.

size,D,V,J,DNA,CDR3
NA,TRBD1,TRBV4-3,TRBJ1-2,TGCGCCAGCAGCTCCTCCGGGACAGAAAACTATGGCTACACCTTC,CASSSSGTENYGYTF
NA,TRBD2,TRBV28,TRBJ2-3,TGTGCCAGCAGAAGACTAGCGGGAGTACCAGATACGCAGTATTTT,CASRRLAGVPDTQYF
NA,TRBD1,TRBV10-2,TRBJ2-3,TGCGCCAGCTCCACTGACAGGGGGAGGACAGATACGCAGTATTTT,CASSTDRGRTDTQYF
NA,TRBD2,TRBV6-1,TRBJ2-5,TGTGCCAGCAGTGAACTAGCGGGAGGGCCAGAGACCCAGTACTTC,CASSELAGGPETQYF
NA,TRBD2,TRBV4-2,TRBJ2-3,TGTGCCAGCAGCCCGGTAGCGGGAGGCACAGATACGCAGTATTTT,CASSPVAGGTDTQYF
NA,TRBD2,TRBV9,TRBJ2-5,TGTGCCAGCAGCCTCCCGGGGGAGGGGGAGACCCAGTACTTC,CASSLPGEGETQYF
NA,NA,TRBV29-1,TRBJ2-3,TGCAGCGTTGAACCAGGGGGCACAGATACGCAGTATTTT,CSVEPGGTDTQYF
NA,TRBD2,TRBV28,TRBJ2-7,TGTGCCAGCACCCCTAGCGGGAGAAGCTCCTACGAGCAGTACTTC,CASTPSGRSSYEQYF
NA,NA,TRBV3-1/TRBV3-2,TRBJ2-2,TGTGCCAGCAGCCAAGGCAGGGTAAAGACCGGGGAGCTGTTTTTT,CASSQGRVKTGELFF
NA,TRBD1,TRBV5-1,TRBJ2-5,TGCGCCAGCACTCGACAGGGGGCTGAGACCCAGTACTTC,CASTRQGAETQYF
few,NA,TRBV20-1,TRBJ2-7,TGCAGTGCTAGGGCCCCCTACGAGCAGTACTTC,CSARAPYEQYF
few,NA,TRBV27,TRBJ2-7,TGTGCCAGCAGTTTATCCGGGGGAACCTACGAGCAGTACTTC,CASSLSGGTYEQYF
few,TRBD1,TRBV3-1/TRBV3-2,TRBJ1-1,TGTGCCAGCAGTCCGAGAGGGGGCACCGGGGTGGGCACTGAAGCTTTCTTT,CASSPRGGTGVGTEAFF
NA,NA,TRBV30,TRBJ1-2,TGTGCCTATAGAGGAGGGAGGTATGGCTACACCTTC,CAYRGGRYGYTF
NA,NA,TRBV30,TRBJ1-1,TGTGCCGGGGGAATCAGGAACACTGAAGCTTTCTTT,CAGGIRNTEAFF
NA,TRBD2,TRBV5-5,TRBJ2-3,TGTGCCAGCAGCTTGCAATTTAGCGGGAGCACAGATACGCAGTATTTT,CASSLQFSGSTDTQYF
once,NA,TRBV28,TRBJ1-5,TGTGCCATACAGGGTAGCAATCAGCCCCAGCATTTT,CAIQGSNQPQHF
many,NA,TRBV6-1,TRBJ2-7,TGTGCCAGCAGTGAATTCCATGGGGACACCTCCTACGAGCAGTACTTC,CASSEFHGDTSYEQYF
NA,TRBD1,TRBV29-1,TRBJ2-1,TGCAGCGTTGAGAGGGGGCAAGGCAATGAGCAGTTCTTC,CSVERGQGNEQFF
NA,NA,TRBV11-2,TRBJ2-2,TGTGCCAGCAGCCCTTACCGGGCCCGGGGCGGGGAGCTGTTTTTT,CASSPYRARGGELFF
NA,TRBD1,TRBV7-3,TRBJ1-1,TGTGCCAGCAGCCACCCAGGGGGAACTGAAGCTTTCTTT,CASSHPGGTEAFF
once,TRBD2,TRBV19,TRBJ2-3,TGTGCCAGTAGTATACTAGCGGGAGGGCCCACAGATACGCAGTATTTT,CASSILAGGPTDTQYF
NA,NA,TRBV7-9,TRBJ1-4,TGTGCCAGCAGCTTGCAGACTGGGGAAAAACTGTTTTTT,CASSLQTGEKLFF
NA,TRBD2,TRBV24-1,TRBJ2-2,TGTGCCACCAGTGATTGGGGGACTAGCGGGAACACCGGGGAGCTGTTTTTT,CATSDWGTSGNTGELFF
NA,NA,TRBV18,TRBJ2-1,TGTGCCAGCTCAACAGGGTCCGATGAGCAGTTCTTC,CASSTGSDEQFF
NA,NA,TRBV2,TRBJ2-7,TGTGCCAGCAGTGAAATCCCCCGGCAGTACTTC,CASSEIPRQYF
once,TRBD1,TRBV5-1,TRBJ1-2,TGCGCCAGCAGCCGTTACGGACAGGGTAACTATGGCTACACCTTC,CASSRYGQGNYGYTF
NA,TRBD1,TRBV6-5,TRBJ2-7,TGTGCCAGCAGAGAGACAGGGAGCTACGAGCAGTACTTC,CASRETGSYEQYF
NA,TRBD1,TRBV5-1,TRBJ1-1,TGCGCCAGCAGCTTGCGGCAGGGGGGCACTGAAGCTTTCTTT,CASSLRQGGTEAFF
NA,NA,TRBV5-6,TRBJ2-1,TGTGCCAGCAGCTTAAGGGGTCGGAATGAGCAGTTCTTC,CASSLRGRNEQFF
NA,NA,TRBV13,TRBJ2-1,TGTGCCAGCAGCTTACTCTTGATACCCCGGGTATTCTTC,CASSLLLIPRVFF
NA,NA,TRBV5-8,TRBJ1-1,TGTGCCAGCATCTTTCAGGGCCTGAACACTGAAGCTTTCTTT,CASIFQGLNTEAFF
NA,NA,TRBV2,TRBJ1-5,TGTGCCAGCAGGAGAAGCCAGCCCCAGCATTTT,CASRRSQPQHF
many,TRBD1,TRBV5-1,TRBJ1-2,TGCGCCAGCAGCCTCCCCGCAGGGGGAGGCGGCTACACCTTC,CASSLPAGGGGYTF
once,TRBD2,TRBV6-5,TRBJ2-7,TGTGCCACCTCCACTAGCGGGAGGGCACAGTACGAGCAGTACTTC,CATSTSGRAQYEQYF
NA,NA,TRBV30,TRBJ1-5,TGTGCCTGGAGTAGGGGTAGCAATCAGCCCCAGCATTTT,CAWSRGSNQPQHF
few,NA,TRBV2,TRBJ2-6,TGTGCCAGCAGTAACCTTCAGGGTGCGGGGGCCAACGTCCTGACTTTC,CASSNLQGAGANVLTF
NA,TRBD2,TRBV24-1,TRBJ2-1,TGTGCCTCGGCCATTGGGACTAGCGCTAACAATGAGCAGTTCTTC,CASAIGTSANNEQFF
NA,TRBD2,TRBV15,TRBJ2-3,TGTGCCACCAGCAGAGGACTAGCGGGAGTAGGTAGCACAGATACGCAGTATTTT,CATSRGLAGVGSTDTQYF